This entry lists 32 T cell receptor beta chains sequenced from one sample in a study of cytomegalovirus exposure and HLA in healthy donors. Sequencing was performed with immunoSEQ multiplex PCR; in TCRdb, only in-frame clones are kept and a portion is missing. Among about 140,000 clones listed, approximately 85% were seen once. Sequenced: PBMCs. These receptors came from a woman aged 25 to 45 in good health and CMV-seronegative.

V is TRBV25-1 and J is TRBJ2-5, with D perhaps TRBD1 (7 bases). The V end lost 2 bases, the J end lost 5 bases, and 21 bases lay between the germline ends. The length of the CDR3 is 17 residues. CDR1 and CDR2 from the germline V gene are MGHDK and SYGVNS. The DNA of the CDR3 is TGTGCCAGCAGTGAACGTACGACAGGGACTGTTTCGGAGACCCAGTACTTC. It yields the protein CASSERTTGTVSETQYF.

The V gene is TRBV2, the J gene TRBJ1-2, with a tentative D call TRBD1 (5 bases). This CDR3 has 15 amino acids. The V end was cut by 6 bases, the J end by 0 bases, with 14 bases between. CDR1 and CDR2 from the germline V gene are SNHLY and FYNNEI. CDR3 amino acids: CASSSEQGANYGYTF. CDR3 DNA sequence: TGTGCCAGCAGCTCGGAGCAGGGCGCTAACTATGGCTACACCTTC.

The chain has TRBV28 and TRBJ1-3; 7 bases agree with TRBD1. The germline V gene has CDR1 MDHEN and CDR2 SYDVKM. There are 15 residues in the CDR3. J gave up 0 bases and V 5 bases, and 4 bases lay outside the gene matches. In DNA, the CDR3 is TGTGCCAGCAGTGGGACAGTTAGCTCTGGAAACACCATATATTTT. It is translated as CASSGTVSSGNTIYF.

This chain links TRBV7-2 with TRBJ2-3; D is perhaps TRBD2 (6 bases). CDR3 size: 15 residues. V was clipped by 4 bases and J by 1 base, with 12 bases between them. Germline V gene sequence: CDR1 SGHTA, CDR2 FQGNSA. The DNA for the CDR3 is TGTGCCAGCAGCTGGCAACTAGCCGGCACAGATACGCAGTATTTT. Translated, it gives CASSWQLAGTDTQYF.

There are a few counts of this clone. The chain recombines TRBV10-3 with TRBJ2-7, with 8 bases matching TRBD1. The CDR3 runs to 12 residues. The germline V gene encodes CDR1 ENHRY and CDR2 SYGVKD. V shed 10 bases and J 0 bases; nucleotides not matched to a gene: 2. CDR3 residues: CATTGVSYEQYF. In DNA form, the CDR3 reads TGTGCCACGACAGGGGTCTCCTACGAGCAGTACTTC.

The chain is built from TRBV30 and TRBJ2-2; no clear D gene. CDR3 length: 13 residues. The V gene lost 2 bases and the J gene lost 2 bases, with 6 bases spanning the gap. CDR1 is GTSNPN, CDR2 SVGIG, per germline (reference sequence). The CDR3 DNA is TGTGCCTGGAGTCCGGGTAACACCGGGGAGCTGTTTTTT. It encodes CAWSPGNTGELFF.

This clone was observed a handful of times. A junction boundary mismatches the germline segment, possibly from a read error. The chain uses TRBV7-3 and TRBJ2-2; D perhaps matches TRBD2 (6 bases). Germline CDR1 SGHTA, CDR2 FQGTGA. CDR3 length: 15 residues. The DNA of the CDR3 is TGTGCCAGCAGCTTACAGGCGGGGAACGCCGGGGAGCTGTTTTTT. It specifies CASSLQAGNAGELFF.

The chain recombines TRBV7-2 with TRBJ2-1; 12 bases match TRBD2. The CDR3 has 16 residues. V gave up 6 bases and J gave up 0 bases; unmatched junction bases: 3. Germline loops: CDR1 SGHTA, CDR2 FQGNSA. The CDR3 loop is CASRTSGGISYNEQFF. The DNA for the CDR3 is TGTGCCAGCAGGACTAGCGGGGGCATCTCCTACAATGAGCAGTTCTTC.

This clone appeared once. The rearrangement links TRBV19 to TRBJ1-1, with unresolved D. Trimming took 4 bases from V and 0 from J, leaving 6 bases between them. Per germline, CDR1 LNHDA and CDR2 SQIVND (reference sequence). The CDR3 contains 13 residues. The CDR3 here is CASSTQLNTEAFF. CDR3 nucleotide sequence: TGTGCCAGTAGTACACAGCTGAACACTGAAGCTTTCTTT.

This rearrangement joins TRBV19 to TRBJ2-7; D is perhaps TRBD1 (6 bases). Germline CDR1 LNHDA, CDR2 SQIVND (reference sequence). V was shortened by 4 bases and J by 2 bases, with 15 bases between the two germline ends. This CDR3 has 15 amino acids. In DNA, the CDR3 is TGTGCCAGTAGTAGGAATGGACAGCCAGCCTACGAGCAGTACTTC. Translating it yields CASSRNGQPAYEQYF.

The chain carries TRBV10-3 and TRBJ1-2; a weak D match, TRBD1 (5 bases). Trimming removed 10 bases at V and 5 bases at J, with 23 bases between. Germline V gene lookup returns CDR1 ENHRY and CDR2 SYGVKD. The CDR3 is 15 amino acids. This CDR3 is CATRPSGLGGYGYTF. The DNA for the CDR3 is TGTGCCACCAGGCCCTCGGGACTCGGGGGGTATGGCTACACCTTC.

This chain connects TRBV4-1 to TRBJ1-1; 11 nucleotides line up with TRBD1. There are 19 residues in the CDR3. J lost 0 bases, V lost 2 bases, and 11 bases had no gene match. Germline V lookup: CDR1 MGHRA, CDR2 YSYEKL. The CDR3 sequence: CASSQIFKRTGGLNTEAFF. As DNA, the CDR3 is TGCGCCAGCAGCCAAATCTTTAAAAGGACAGGGGGCTTGAACACTGAAGCTTTCTTT.

The genes are TRBV7-2 and TRBJ2-5; tentatively, D is TRBD2 (5 bases). This CDR3 is built from 12 residues. CDR1 is SGHTA, CDR2 FQGNSA, per germline. Trimming shortened V by 5 bases and J by 5 bases, and 9 bases separated the two germline ends. DNA of the CDR3: TGTGCCAGCAGCCCCGGGGTGGAGACCCAGTACTTC. It encodes CASSPGVETQYF. Full variable domain (rest looked up from reference TRBV7-2 and TRBJ2-5): GAGVSQSPSNKVTEKGKDVELRCDPISGHTALYWYRQSLGQGLEFLIYFQGNSAPDKSGLPSDRFSAERTGGSVSTLTIQRTQQEDSAVYLCASSPGVETQYFGPGTRLLVL.

J is TRBJ2-1 and V is TRBV6-6, with 13 bases that match TRBD2. The CDR3 runs to 16 residues. V trimming: 6 bases; J trimming: 8 bases; junction bases outside the gene matches: 10. Germline assignment: CDR1 MNHNY and CDR2 SVGAGI (reference sequence). CDR3 loop: CASSLITSGGAYEQFF. Written as DNA, the CDR3 is TGTGCCAGCAGCCTCATTACTAGCGGGGGGGCGTATGAGCAGTTCTTC.

Only a few counts were recorded for this clone. The gene calls are TRBV2 and TRBJ1-6; maybe TRBD1 (6 bases). This CDR3 has 13 residues. The germline V gene encodes CDR1 SNHLY and CDR2 FYNNEI. V was trimmed by 8 bases and J by 6 bases, leaving 11 bases between them. Written as DNA, the CDR3 is TGTGCCAGCGGCGGGGGCGGTAATTCACCCCTCCACTTT. Protein sequence: CASGGGGNSPLHF.

The gene calls are TRBV19 and TRBJ2-1; 8 nucleotides match TRBD2. Per the germline V gene, CDR1 is LNHDA and CDR2 is SQIVND (reference sequence). V was clipped by 4 bases and J by 6 bases; unmatched bases: 11. CDR3 size: 16 residues. CDR3 DNA sequence: TGTGCCAGTAGTAACGGGGGGGCCCTCGTGGGCAATGAGCAGTTCTTC. Encoded protein: CASSNGGALVGNEQFF.

V gene TRBV4-3 combines with J gene TRBJ1-1; D ambiguous. There are 14 residues in the CDR3. Germline loops: CDR1 LGHNA, CDR2 YSLEER. Trimming stripped 4 bases from V and 5 bases from J, with 14 bases between. The CDR3 bases are TGCGCCAGCAGCCGCCAGACCGCGGCAACTGAAGCTTTCTTT. Its translation is CASSRQTAATEAFF.

The chain carries TRBV2 and TRBJ2-1, with 10 bases matching TRBD1. V was pared by 10 bases and J by 8 bases, with 5 bases of the junction left unmatched. Germline V gives CDR1 SNHLY, CDR2 FYNNEI. There are 12 residues in the CDR3. CDR3 amino acids: CATRDRGDEQFF. CDR3 bases: TGTGCCACCAGGGACAGGGGCGATGAGCAGTTCTTC.

The genes are TRBV7-9 and TRBJ2-2; 9 nucleotides agree with TRBD2. The CDR3 consists of 18 residues. The V gene's germline CDR1 is SEHNR and CDR2 FQNEAQ (reference sequence). V dropped 6 bases and J dropped 4; count of bases not matched to a gene: 15. CDR3 region: CASRKSRGASGATGELFF. CDR3 DNA sequence: TGTGCCAGCAGGAAAAGTAGGGGGGCTAGCGGGGCCACCGGGGAGCTGTTTTTT.

This clone has more than one count but fewer than ten. The chain carries TRBV4-2 and TRBJ1-6; the D gene is possibly TRBD1 (5 bases). Looked up from germline, CDR1 is LGHNA and CDR2 is YNFKEQ. The CDR3 is 15 amino acids. The germline V and J ends were trimmed by 1 base and 11 bases, with 15 bases remaining between them. The CDR3 nucleotides read TGTGCCAGCAGCCAAGGGTCCGGGGGGTATCCACCCCTCCACTTT. It encodes CASSQGSGGYPPLHF.

The chain joins TRBV27 to TRBJ2-7, with TRBD2 matching over 8 bases. The CDR3 contains 15 residues. The V segment lost 6 bases and the J segment 2 bases; nucleotides outside the gene matches: 9. Germline CDR1 and CDR2: MNHEY and SMNVEV (reference sequence). CDR3 coding DNA: TGTGCCAGCAGCCGGACCCCGGGGGGGACCTACGAGCAGTACTTC. This sequence encodes CASSRTPGGTYEQYF.

In its sample, this clone was seen a few times. The V call is TRBV5-1, the J call TRBJ2-7; possibly TRBD1 for D (6 bases). V lost 5 bases, J lost 2 bases, and 14 bases lay in between. The CDR3 length is 14 residues. CDR1 SGHRS and CDR2 YFSETQ come from the germline V gene. The CDR3 region has the DNA TGCGCCAGCAGGCAGGGGTCGGGAACCTACGAGCAGTACTTC. The encoded protein is CASRQGSGTYEQYF.

This chain uses TRBV28 with TRBJ2-1; a weak D match, TRBD2 (5 bases). Germline CDR1 reads MDHEN; CDR2 reads SYDVKM. V shed 8 bases and J shed 5 bases, with 28 bases lying between them. The CDR3 consists of 18 residues. The CDR3 is CASPSRRDGIIGDNEQFF. CDR3 bases: TGTGCCAGCCCCTCCCGGCGCGATGGGATTATCGGGGACAATGAGCAGTTCTTC.

V usage is TRBV5-1 and J usage is TRBJ2-7; D is possibly TRBD2 (7 bases). Germline assignment: CDR1 SGHRS and CDR2 YFSETQ. Trimming took off 0 bases at V and 5 bases at J, with 18 bases between the two ends. CDR3 length equals 16 residues. In DNA, the CDR3 is TGCGCCAGCAGCTTGGCGGTGGGGGGGGCAGGTAACGAGCAGTACTTC. Its protein is CASSLAVGGAGNEQYF.

V gene TRBV6-5 combines with J gene TRBJ1-6, with a possible D match to TRBD1 (6 bases). CDR1 is MNHEY, CDR2 SVGAGI, per germline. The CDR3 spans 13 residues. Trimming took 7 bases from V and 10 from J, leaving 14 bases between them. In DNA form, the CDR3 reads TGTGCCAGCAATACAGGGACGGGGTCACCCCTCCACTTT. It specifies CASNTGTGSPLHF.

Worth noting for this clone: Other DNA sequences of this sample code for an identical CDR3. This sequence joins TRBV14 and TRBJ1-2; maybe TRBD1 (5 bases). CDR1 is SGHDN and CDR2 is FVKESK in the germline V gene. V was cut by 0 bases and J by 4 bases, with 6 bases left in between. The CDR3 loop spans 13 amino acids. The chain's CDR3 is CASSQDRAYGYTF. The CDR3 DNA is TGTGCCAGCAGCCAAGACAGGGCCTATGGCTACACCTTC.

This clone has a single count. The chain couples TRBV2 to TRBJ1-4; no clear D. The CDR3 extends over 13 amino acids. In germline, CDR1 is SNHLY, CDR2 FYNNEI. V was shortened by 6 bases and J by 6 bases, with 11 bases between the two germline ends. CDR3 sequence reads: CASRLAEDEKLFF. CDR3 in DNA: TGTGCCAGCAGGTTGGCGGAGGATGAAAAACTGTTTTTT.

A few counts support this clone. The chain links TRBV18 to TRBJ2-7; TRBD1 agrees at 8 bases. The germline gives CDR1 KGHSH, CDR2 LQKENI. The CDR3 is made up of 13 amino acids. Unmatched junction bases numbered 1, after V lost 4 bases and J lost 2 bases. The DNA of the CDR3 is TGTGCCAGCTCACAGGGACAGGCCTACGAGCAGTACTTC. Amino acids: CASSQGQAYEQYF.

This chain connects TRBV7-9 to TRBJ2-2; TRBD1 aligns across 9 bases. Germline lookup yields CDR1 SEHNR and CDR2 FQNEAQ (reference sequence). V trimming: 4 bases; J trimming: 5 bases; junction bases outside the gene matches: 8. CDR3 size: 16 residues. As DNA, the CDR3 is TGTGCCAGCAGCTCCCGGGACAGGGTGGGAACCGGGGAGCTGTTTTTT. It codes for CASSSRDRVGTGELFF.

This clone was recorded once. The chain combines TRBV29-1 with TRBJ2-1; no clear D gene. Germline V lookup: CDR1 SQVTM, CDR2 ANQGSEA. The CDR3 is 10 amino acids. V lost 6 bases, J lost 8 bases, and 8 bases lay in between. The CDR3: CSVAVDEQFF. The CDR3 DNA reads TGCAGCGTCGCAGTGGATGAGCAGTTCTTC.

This clone was seen a single time. Within the sample, other DNA sequences also encode this same CDR3. The chain employs TRBV29-1 and TRBJ2-3; D unresolved. Germline CDR1 reads SQVTM; CDR2 reads ANQGSEA. Trimming pared 3 bases from V and 0 bases from J, leaving 7 bases between. CDR3 length equals 13 residues. The CDR3 DNA follows: TGCAGCGTTGATACCGGGAGCACAGATACGCAGTATTTT. It specifies CSVDTGSTDTQYF.

V and J are TRBV2 and TRBJ1-1; 8 positions agree with TRBD1. This CDR3 contains 12 residues. The germline V gene encodes CDR1 SNHLY and CDR2 FYNNEI. The ends lost 10 bases at V and 8 bases at J; junction bases unmatched: 9. The CDR3 DNA reads TGTGCCACTCCAGGGGGCCCCTGGGAAGCTTTCTTT. This codes for CATPGGPWEAFF. The full variable domain, its missing parts supplied by reference TRBV2 and TRBJ1-1, is EPEVTQTPSHQVTQMGQEVILRCVPISNHLYFYWYRQILGQKVEFLVSFYNNEISEKSEIFDDQFSVERPDGSNFTLKIRSTKLEDSAMYFCATPGGPWEAFFGQGTRLTVV.